A single sample gave rise to the 3 T cell receptor beta chains below, sequenced in a study of T cell responses to AZD1222 COVID-19 vaccine. TCRdb's table, derived via immunoSEQ multiplex PCR, lists solely in-frame clones and lacks some. The sample yields around 130,000 clones, 93% seen once. The specimen was peripheral blood, collected on day 0 of AZD1222 vaccination. These receptors were obtained from an adult in good health.

The chain employs TRBV7-9 and TRBJ1-3, with 9 bases fitting TRBD1. This CDR3 spans 13 amino acids. Germline V gene data show CDR1 as SEHNR and CDR2 as FQNEAQ (reference sequence). J was trimmed by 8 bases and V by 5 bases; bases with no gene match: 4. CDR3 loop: CASSRGQGDTIYF. CDR3 DNA sequence: TGTGCCAGCAGCCGGGGACAGGGAGACACCATATATTTT.

V gene TRBV20-1 combines with J gene TRBJ1-1; D not resolved. CDR3 length equals 13 residues. Deletions cut 3 bases from V and 1 base from J, with 9 bases between. Germline assignment: CDR1 DFQATT and CDR2 SNEGSKA (reference sequence). The CDR3 sequence is CSASQTGNTEAFF. The CDR3 DNA sequence: TGCAGTGCTAGTCAGACGGGGAACACTGAAGCTTTCTTT.

The rearrangement uses TRBV19 and TRBJ1-6; D gene uncertain. Germline-derived CDR1 and CDR2 are LNHDA and SQIVND (reference sequence). CDR3 length: 12 amino acids. V lost 3 bases, J lost 9 bases, and 6 bases lay in between. CDR3 sequence: CASSIVISPLHF. DNA for the CDR3: TGTGCCAGTAGTATTGTGATTTCACCCCTCCACTTT. The full variable domain, its missing parts supplied by reference TRBV19 and TRBJ1-6, is DGGITQSPKYLFRKEGQNVTLSCEQNLNHDAMYWYRQDPGQGLRLIYYSQIVNDFQKGDIAEGYSVSREKKESFPLTVTSAQKNPTAFYLCASSIVISPLHFGNGTRLTVT.